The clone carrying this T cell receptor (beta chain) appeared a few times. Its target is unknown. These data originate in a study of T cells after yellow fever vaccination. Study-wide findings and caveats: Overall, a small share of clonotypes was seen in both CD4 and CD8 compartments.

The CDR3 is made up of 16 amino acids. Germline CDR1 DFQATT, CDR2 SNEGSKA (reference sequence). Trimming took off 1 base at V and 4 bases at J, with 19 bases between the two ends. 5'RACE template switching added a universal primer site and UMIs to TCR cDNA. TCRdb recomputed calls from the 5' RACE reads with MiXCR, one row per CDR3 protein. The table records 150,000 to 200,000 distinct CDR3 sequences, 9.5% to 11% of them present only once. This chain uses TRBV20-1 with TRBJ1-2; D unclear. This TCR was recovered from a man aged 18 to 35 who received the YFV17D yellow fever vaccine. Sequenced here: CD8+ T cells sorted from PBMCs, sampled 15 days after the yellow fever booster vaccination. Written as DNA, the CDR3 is TGCAGTGCTAGAGCCCTAGATGCTTCGGAAGGCTATGGCTACACCTTC. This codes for CSARALDASEGYGYTF.